The following is a T cell receptor (beta chain) sequence with its context. CDR1 and CDR2 (germline): LNHDA, SQIVND (reference sequence). The CDR3 consists of 13 residues. The ends were cut back, 6 bases at V and 1 base at J, with 4 bases in the middle. This record comes from a study of T cell responses to AZD1222 COVID-19 vaccine. Clones were read by immunoSEQ multiplex PCR, and TCRdb kept only the in-frame ones, dropping some. The sample comprises about 110,000 clones, more than 70% of which are singletons, and about 5% rests with the top ten. The sequences come from peripheral blood, collected on day 0 of AZD1222 vaccination. The source is an adult in good health. The J gene is TRBJ1-6, the V gene TRBV19; D uncertain. The CDR3 coding sequence is TGTGCCAGTAGAGTGTCCTATAATTCACCCCTCCACTTT. This encodes CASRVSYNSPLHF.